These 26 T cell receptor beta chains came from one sample sequenced in a study of T cell responses to AZD1222 COVID-19 vaccine. Sequenced by immunoSEQ multiplex PCR; TCRdb stores in-frame clones only, minus some. The table has some 120,000 clones, over 85% seen once. The sample consisted of peripheral blood, taken on day 0 of AZD1222 vaccination. The receptors stem from an adult in good health.

The V and J genes are TRBV1 and TRBJ2-1; the tabulated D call, TRBD2, remains unverified against the DNA. TRBV1 is reported as a pseudogene. The CDR3 contains 21 residues. CDR3 protein: CTSSQDSGASGGKFSYNEQFF. CDR3 nucleotide sequence: TGCACCAGCAGCCAAGATAGTGGGGCTAGCGGGGGGAAATTCTCCTACAATGAGCAGTTCTTC.

This chain joins TRBV7-9 and TRBJ1-4; unclear D gene. The germline V gene has CDR1 SEHNR and CDR2 FQNEAQ (reference sequence). The CDR3 length is 15 residues. V dropped 5 bases and J dropped 0 bases, with 10 bases sitting between them. The CDR3 is CASSGHRATNEKLFF. In DNA form, the CDR3 reads TGTGCCAGCAGCGGGCACAGAGCAACTAATGAAAAACTGTTTTTT.

The chain links TRBV10-1 to TRBJ1-1; a possible D gene is TRBD1 (5 bases). The germline CDR1 and CDR2 sequences are WNHNN and SYGVQD (reference sequence). Deletions cut 0 bases from V and 3 bases from J, with 11 bases between. CDR3 length: 15 residues. The CDR3 here is CASSESGTQDTEAFF. DNA of the CDR3: TGCGCCAGCAGTGAGTCAGGGACGCAGGACACTGAAGCTTTCTTT.

This chain joins TRBV5-6 and TRBJ1-2; TRBD1 matches 8 bases. After removal of 4 bases from V and 0 bases from J, the junction contained 2 bases not matched to a gene. This CDR3 region has 14 residues. Germline lookup yields CDR1 SGHDT and CDR2 YYEEEE. In nucleotides, the CDR3 is TGTGCCAGCAGCAGGGGACAGGCTAACTATGGCTACACCTTC. This translates into CASSRGQANYGYTF.

This chain connects TRBV4-1 to TRBJ2-2; 13 bases align to TRBD2. The junction had 4 bases not matched to a gene; V was cut back by 8 bases and J by 4 bases. Germline V CDR1 and CDR2: MGHRA, YSYEKL. The CDR3 runs to 15 residues. This CDR3 reads CASRGLAGSTGELFF. CDR3 nucleotide sequence: TGCGCCAGCCGGGGACTAGCGGGAAGCACCGGGGAGCTGTTTTTT.

CDR3 region: CASSGREQYF. In DNA, the CDR3 is TGTGCCAGCAGCGGGCGCGAGCAGTACTTC. This rearrangement joins TRBV2 to TRBJ2-7; D uncertain. Trimming cost V 6 bases and J 6 bases, with 6 bases left between them. Germline assignment: CDR1 SNHLY and CDR2 FYNNEI. This CDR3 spans 10 amino acids.

This chain connects TRBV5-1 to TRBJ2-7, with TRBD2 identical over 10 bases. CDR1 is SGHRS, CDR2 YFSETQ, per germline. The CDR3 has 16 residues. Germline trimming cut 0 bases from V and 5 bases from J; bases unmatched to any gene: 8. As DNA, the CDR3 is TGCGCCAGCAGCTTGGCCGGGCTAGCGGGAGACGACGAGCAGTACTTC. It encodes CASSLAGLAGDDEQYF.

This clone was observed a single time. The V and J genes are TRBV19 and TRBJ2-7; TRBD2 matches 16 bases. Germline V gene sequence: CDR1 LNHDA, CDR2 SQIVND (reference sequence). Germline trimming cut 3 bases from V and 4 bases from J; bases unmatched to any gene: 0. This CDR3 comprises 15 residues. CDR3 sequence: CASSMGLAGGYEQYF. The CDR3 DNA follows: TGTGCCAGTAGTATGGGACTAGCGGGAGGGTACGAGCAGTACTTC. The variable domain in full, with the rest retrieved from reference TRBV19 and TRBJ2-7, is DGGITQSPKYLFRKEGQNVTLSCEQNLNHDAMYWYRQDPGQGLRLIYYSQIVNDFQKGDIAEGYSVSREKKESFPLTVTSAQKNPTAFYLCASSMGLAGGYEQYFGPGTRLTVT.

The V call is TRBV2, the J call TRBJ2-1; 15 bases match TRBD2. There are 15 residues in the CDR3. After removal of 9 bases from V and 2 bases from J, the junction contained 2 bases not matched to a gene. The germline CDR1 and CDR2 sequences are SNHLY and FYNNEI. CDR3: CASRTSGRAYNEQFF. The CDR3, as DNA: TGTGCCAGTCGGACTAGCGGGAGGGCCTACAATGAGCAGTTCTTC.

This sequence joins TRBV11-2 and TRBJ1-3; tentative D call: TRBD1 (6 bases). V was cut by 3 bases and J by 0 bases, with 12 bases left in between. The CDR3 sequence is 16 residues long. The germline V gene encodes CDR1 SGHAT and CDR2 FQNNGV. In DNA, the CDR3 is TGTGCCAGCAGCTTGAGGGGGACCGCCTCTGGAAACACCATATATTTT. It specifies CASSLRGTASGNTIYF.

This chain connects TRBV19 to TRBJ2-1, with 12 positions matching TRBD2. CDR3 length: 14 residues. Germline CDR1 and CDR2: LNHDA and SQIVND (reference sequence). Germline trimming cut 7 bases from V and 13 bases from J; bases unmatched to any gene: 11. This CDR3 reads CASTPGGLAGIQFF. CDR3 in DNA: TGTGCCAGTACCCCAGGCGGACTAGCGGGAATTCAGTTCTTC.

The rearrangement joins TRBV19 to TRBJ2-7, with 8 bases aligning to TRBD1. The CDR3 has 15 residues. Germline CDR1 and CDR2: LNHDA and SQIVND (reference sequence). J lost 1 base, V lost 6 bases, and 8 bases had no gene match. The CDR3 protein is CASSTQGDGSYEQYF. CDR3 DNA: TGTGCCAGTAGCACACAGGGGGACGGTTCCTACGAGCAGTACTTC. Full variable domain (rest looked up from reference TRBV19 and TRBJ2-7): DGGITQSPKYLFRKEGQNVTLSCEQNLNHDAMYWYRQDPGQGLRLIYYSQIVNDFQKGDIAEGYSVSREKKESFPLTVTSAQKNPTAFYLCASSTQGDGSYEQYFGPGTRLTVT.

The chain is built from TRBV5-1 and TRBJ1-1; no firm D call. CDR3 size: 15 residues. The ends were cut back, 2 bases at V and 0 bases at J, with 11 bases in the middle. CDR1 and CDR2 (germline): SGHRS, YFSETQ. DNA of the CDR3: TGCGCCAGCAGCTTCGACCGGACGGTGAACACTGAAGCTTTCTTT. Amino acid sequence: CASSFDRTVNTEAFF.

The chain couples TRBV28 to TRBJ2-7; 8 bases line up with TRBD1. Germline V gene data show CDR1 as MDHEN and CDR2 as SYDVKM. The CDR3 is made up of 15 amino acids. J lost 6 bases, V lost 5 bases, and 12 bases had no gene match. In nucleotides, the CDR3 is TGTGCCAGCAGTGCCGCCCAGGGGGCGTTGTCCGAGCAGTACTTC. This codes for CASSAAQGALSEQYF. Using reference TRBV28 and TRBJ2-7 for the parts outside the CDR3, the full variable domain is DVKVTQSSRYLVKRTGEKVFLECVQDMDHENMFWYRQDPGLGLRLIYFSYDVKMKEKGDIPEGYSVSREKKERFSLILESASTNQTSMYLCASSAAQGALSEQYFGPGTRLTVT.

The chain recombines TRBV18 with TRBJ2-7; TRBD1 aligns across 11 bases. The CDR3 is made up of 15 amino acids. Trimming at V came to 3 bases and at J to 2 bases, leaving 3 bases not matched to a gene. Germline values: CDR1 KGHSH, CDR2 LQKENI. Here the CDR3 DNA reads TGTGCCAGCTCACCCGGGACAGGGGGGGCCTACGAGCAGTACTTC. Translated: CASSPGTGGAYEQYF.

The chain employs TRBV29-1 and TRBJ2-7, with D perhaps matching TRBD1 (5 bases). CDR3 length: 12 residues. Germline V CDR1 and CDR2: SQVTM, ANQGSEA. V gave up 3 bases and J gave up 6 bases, with 12 bases separating them. The CDR3 nucleotides are TGCAGCGTTGATCCCCAGGGTGGCGAGCAGTACTTC. Its protein is CSVDPQGGEQYF.

This clone came up once. The V call is TRBV7-7, the J call TRBJ2-2, with unresolved D. The CDR3 covers 13 residues. The V end lost 4 bases, the J end lost 9 bases, and 12 bases lay between the germline ends. Germline V gene lookup returns CDR1 SSHAT and CDR2 FNYEAQ (reference sequence). CDR3: CASSSDISRELFF. The CDR3 bases are TGTGCCAGCAGCTCTGATATCTCGCGGGAGCTGTTTTTT.

This chain joins TRBV7-9 and TRBJ1-3; D is unresolved. V dropped 4 bases and J dropped 2 bases, with 9 bases sitting between them. The CDR3 loop spans 14 amino acids. The germline V gene encodes CDR1 SEHNR and CDR2 FQNEAQ (reference sequence). CDR3 sequence (DNA): TGTGCCAGCAGCTCGCCCGGGCCTGGAAACACCATATATTTT. It is translated as CASSSPGPGNTIYF.

V is TRBV19 and J is TRBJ1-1; TRBD1 agrees at 7 bases. The CDR3 runs to 13 residues. The V gene end was trimmed by 10 bases and the J gene end by 1 base; junction bases not matched to a gene: 6. The germline V gene encodes CDR1 LNHDA and CDR2 SQIVND (reference sequence). CDR3 residues: CATTRQGNTEAFF. CDR3 coding DNA: TGTGCCACGACCCGACAGGGGAACACTGAAGCTTTCTTT.

The chain links TRBV10-3 to TRBJ2-5, with a possible D match to TRBD2 (6 bases). The CDR3 sequence is 17 residues long. The V end lost 0 bases, the J end lost 0 bases, and 14 bases lay between the germline ends. CDR1 ENHRY and CDR2 SYGVKD come from the germline V gene. The CDR3 nucleotides are TGTGCCATCAGTGAGTCGAAAGGAGGGACGAACCAAGAGACCCAGTACTTC. It encodes CAISESKGGTNQETQYF.

The chain's CDR3 is CASSNPGQSGELFF. The CDR3 region has the DNA TGTGCCAGTAGTAACCCTGGACAGTCCGGGGAGCTGTTTTTT. The V and J genes are TRBV19 and TRBJ2-2, with D possibly matching TRBD1 (6 bases). CDR3 length: 14 amino acids. V shed 4 bases and J shed 6 bases, with 12 bases lying between them. Looked up from germline, CDR1 is LNHDA and CDR2 is SQIVND (reference sequence).

The V call is TRBV6-5, the J call TRBJ2-7, with TRBD2 matching over 11 bases. This CDR3 comprises 14 residues. The germline CDR1 and CDR2 sequences are MNHEY and SVGAGI. V was pared by 6 bases and J by 3 bases, with 4 bases of the junction left unmatched. In nucleotides, the CDR3 is TGTGCCAGCAGGGGAACTAGCGGGAGCTACGAGCAGTACTTC. This gives the protein CASRGTSGSYEQYF.

This clone turned up a few times. Other DNA sequences in the sample encode the same CDR3. The chain is built from TRBV18 and TRBJ2-7; D is undetermined. Germline V gene data show CDR1 as KGHSH and CDR2 as LQKENI. Deletions cut 2 bases from V and 3 bases from J, with 8 bases between. The CDR3 contains 13 residues. The CDR3 protein is CASSPGVGYEQYF. The CDR3 bases are TGTGCCAGCTCACCAGGGGTAGGCTACGAGCAGTACTTC.

This clone was seen a handful of times. V usage is TRBV6-5 and J usage is TRBJ1-1, with D possibly being TRBD1 (6 bases). The CDR3 covers 15 residues. Germline-derived CDR1 and CDR2 are MNHEY and SVGAGI. V was clipped by 4 bases and J by 0 bases, with 12 bases between them. CDR3 DNA sequence: TGTGCCAGCAGTTTACAGGGTTCCCTGAACACTGAAGCTTTCTTT. It encodes CASSLQGSLNTEAFF.

The V and J genes are TRBV18 and TRBJ2-1, with D maybe TRBD1 (6 bases). Germline V gene lookup returns CDR1 KGHSH and CDR2 LQKENI. CDR3 size: 13 residues. V was shortened by 4 bases and J by 6 bases, with 10 bases between the two germline ends. The CDR3, as DNA: TGTGCCAGCTCACGAGGACAGCCCAATGAGCAGTTCTTC. Residues: CASSRGQPNEQFF.

This clone rates as medium-sized. The rearrangement links TRBV7-9 to TRBJ2-3, with a tentative D call TRBD1 (6 bases). V dropped 5 bases and J dropped 4 bases, with 13 bases sitting between them. Germline CDR1 and CDR2: SEHNR and FQNEAQ (reference sequence). The CDR3 contains 14 residues. Here the CDR3 reads CASSPVQGADTQYF. Written as DNA, the CDR3 is TGTGCCAGCAGCCCAGTACAGGGCGCAGATACGCAGTATTTT. Full variable domain (missing parts from reference TRBV7-9 and TRBJ2-3): DTGVSQNPRHKITKRGQNVTFRCDPISEHNRLYWYRQTLGQGPEFLTYFQNEAQLEKSRLLSDRFSAERPKGSFSTLEIQRTEQGDSAMYLCASSPVQGADTQYFGPGTRLTVL.